These 30 T cell receptor beta chains were sequenced from one sample in a study of cytomegalovirus exposure and HLA in healthy donors (dated by TCRdb to about 2017). Libraries came from the immunoSEQ multiplex PCR assay. For the multiplex PCR, a mixture combining 60 forward primers for TCR Vbeta segments and 13 reverse primers for TCR Jbeta segments was used. Drawn from immuneACCESS, this table holds only the in-frame rearrangements with V and J called that TCRdb kept. Clones are partly lost; checked studies trace under half to an unresolved V gene and leave the rest unexplained. Here the sample has approximately 140,000 clones; roughly 80% occur a single time. The biggest ten clones account for approximately 1% of the sample. Sequencing was carried out using PBMCs. The receptors come from a man in his late teens or twenties in good health and CMV-seronegative.

This rearrangement joins TRBV6-5 to TRBJ2-1; D uncertain. V dropped 2 bases and J dropped 6 bases, with 8 bases sitting between them. Germline V gene data show CDR1 as MNHEY and CDR2 as SVGAGI. The CDR3 runs to 13 residues. CDR3 in DNA: TGTGCCAGCAGTTACGGGCCCGGCAATGAGCAGTTCTTC. It is translated as CASSYGPGNEQFF.

This chain links TRBV5-6 with TRBJ2-5, with D possibly being TRBD1 (5 bases). The closer fit of TRBJ2-7 to the DNA end suggests the J call may be wrong. The CDR3 is 14 residues long. Germline CDR1 SGHDT, CDR2 YYEEEE. CDR3 residues: CASSPGRVAYEQYF. The CDR3 nucleotides read TGTGCCAGCAGTCCTGGCAGGGTTGCCTACGAGCAGTACTTC.

V is TRBV29-1 and J is TRBJ2-7; D unresolved. V was shortened by 6 bases and J by 3 bases, with 12 bases between the two germline ends. The germline gives CDR1 SQVTM, CDR2 ANQGSEA. CDR3 size: 12 residues. DNA for the CDR3: TGCAGCGTGACAAAACAGCACTACGAGCAGTACTTC. As protein: CSVTKQHYEQYF.

The table lists this clone with a few counts. The chain recombines TRBV30 with TRBJ1-1; D is ambiguous. Germline assignment: CDR1 GTSNPN and CDR2 SVGIG (reference sequence). The CDR3 is 11 residues long. The V end was cut by 2 bases, the J end by 5 bases, with 6 bases between. The CDR3 sequence: CAWSPLTEAFF. The CDR3 DNA reads TGTGCCTGGAGTCCTCTGACTGAAGCTTTCTTT.

The chain has TRBV5-5 and TRBJ1-2, with a possible D match to TRBD1 (5 bases). The CDR3 totals 16 residues. Trimming shortened V by 0 bases and J by 3 bases, and 15 bases separated the two germline ends. Germline CDR1 reads SGHKS; CDR2 reads YYEKEE (reference sequence). The CDR3 loop is CASSLEVGAAYYGYTF. In DNA form, the CDR3 reads TGTGCCAGCAGCTTGGAGGTTGGGGCAGCCTACTATGGCTACACCTTC.

The CDR3 coding sequence is TGCGCCAGCAGCGGATTTGGGGTGGGAGGCAGGACCGGGCACCTACGAAACACCGGGGAGCTGTTTTTT. Protein sequence: CASSGFGVGGRTGHLRNTGELFF. The chain links TRBV5-1 to TRBJ2-2; maybe TRBD2 (6 bases). The CDR3 is 23 residues long. Germline-derived CDR1 and CDR2 are SGHRS and YFSETQ. V lost 4 bases, J lost 2 bases, and 36 bases lay in between.

This chain joins TRBV7-2 and TRBJ1-1; 11 nucleotides agree with TRBD1. Germline values: CDR1 SGHTA, CDR2 FQGNSA. The CDR3 is 19 amino acids. V trimming: 5 bases; J trimming: 0 bases; junction bases outside the gene matches: 14. The CDR3 DNA reads TGTGCCAGCAGCCGCGGGGGGGACAGGGGGTTCCTCATGAACACTGAAGCTTTCTTT. The encoded protein is CASSRGGDRGFLMNTEAFF. Using reference TRBV7-2 and TRBJ1-1 for the parts outside the CDR3, the full variable domain is GAGVSQSPSNKVTEKGKDVELRCDPISGHTALYWYRQSLGQGLEFLIYFQGNSAPDKSGLPSDRFSAERTGGSVSTLTIQRTQQEDSAVYLCASSRGGDRGFLMNTEAFFGQGTRLTVV.

This chain links TRBV7-8 with TRBJ2-5; 7 bases fit TRBD2. CDR1 is SGHVS and CDR2 is FQNEAQ in the germline V gene. The CDR3 totals 16 residues. V was pared by 1 base and J by 5 bases, with 10 bases of the junction left unmatched. This chain's CDR3 is CASSLEWSGREETQYF. For the CDR3, the DNA is TGTGCCAGCAGCTTAGAGTGGTCAGGGCGGGAGGAGACCCAGTACTTC.

This clone has more than one count but fewer than ten. The rearrangement links TRBV2 to TRBJ2-1, with D perhaps TRBD1 (5 bases). Trimming took 1 base from V and 3 from J, leaving 7 bases between them. This CDR3 spans 14 amino acids. Per the germline V gene, CDR1 is SNHLY and CDR2 is FYNNEI. CDR3 nucleotides: TGTGCCAGCAGTGAAGGGGGCAGCTACAATGAGCAGTTCTTC. This codes for CASSEGGSYNEQFF. The complete variable domain, with remaining parts taken from reference TRBV2 and TRBJ2-1, reads EPEVTQTPSHQVTQMGQEVILRCVPISNHLYFYWYRQILGQKVEFLVSFYNNEISEKSEIFDDQFSVERPDGSNFTLKIRSTKLEDSAMYFCASSEGGSYNEQFFGPGTRLTVL.

The chain uses TRBV28 and TRBJ2-5, with D hard to call. With 2 bases removed from V and 7 bases from J, the gap between germline ends came to 11 bases. Germline loops: CDR1 MDHEN, CDR2 SYDVKM. This CDR3 is built from 13 residues. The CDR3 spells CASSLTGSGTQYF. The DNA for the CDR3 is TGTGCCAGCAGTTTAACCGGGTCGGGGACCCAGTACTTC.

The chain has TRBV6-1 and TRBJ2-1; 7 bases match TRBD1. Germline values: CDR1 MNHNS, CDR2 SASEGT. V was pared by 4 bases and J by 4 bases, with 7 bases of the junction left unmatched. The CDR3 contains 15 residues. In nucleotides, the CDR3 is TGTGCCAGCAGTGCCCCGGGACAGTCTTACAATGAGCAGTTCTTC. Its protein is CASSAPGQSYNEQFF.

CDR3 sequence: CASAQTLSPKNTGELFF. As DNA, the CDR3 is TGTGCCAGCGCACAGACCCTTTCCCCCAAAAACACCGGGGAGCTGTTTTTT. This chain links TRBV11-3 with TRBJ2-2, with D hard to call. V was clipped by 8 bases and J by 2 bases, with 21 bases between them. The germline V gene encodes CDR1 SGHNT and CDR2 YENEEA. CDR3 length: 17 amino acids.

V and J are TRBV14 and TRBJ2-1; tentative D call: TRBD2 (5 bases). The CDR3 has 13 amino acids. V lost 4 bases and J lost 9, with 13 bases in between. Looked up from germline, CDR1 is SGHDN and CDR2 is FVKESK. The chain's CDR3 is CASSPSRAGEQFF. The CDR3 DNA reads as TGTGCCAGCAGCCCGTCTAGGGCGGGTGAGCAGTTCTTC.

The gene calls are TRBV11-2 and TRBJ2-5, with TRBD2 matching over 14 bases. J was trimmed by 5 bases and V by 5 bases; bases with no gene match: 13. The CDR3 extends over 18 amino acids. The germline V gene has CDR1 SGHAT and CDR2 FQNNGV. CDR3 nucleotides: TGTGCCAGCAGCCCTTTACGCCGACTAGCGGGGGGGCCCGAGACCCAGTACTTC. Encoded protein: CASSPLRRLAGGPETQYF.

The gene calls are TRBV6-5 and TRBJ2-5; 8 positions match TRBD1. J was trimmed by 1 base and V by 5 bases; bases with no gene match: 6. The CDR3 length is 15 residues. Germline loops: CDR1 MNHEY, CDR2 SVGAGI. In DNA form, the CDR3 reads TGTGCCAGCAGTGGACAGGGACCAACCCAAGAGACCCAGTACTTC. It codes for CASSGQGPTQETQYF.

V usage is TRBV2 and J usage is TRBJ1-1, with D unresolved. CDR1 is SNHLY and CDR2 is FYNNEI in the germline V gene. The CDR3 length is 15 residues. V dropped 8 bases and J dropped 0 bases, with 16 bases sitting between them. CDR3 sequence (DNA): TGTGCCAGCCCGTCTGGAGGAAACTTGAACACTGAAGCTTTCTTT. Protein: CASPSGGNLNTEAFF. Supplemented by reference TRBV2 and TRBJ1-1, the full variable domain reads EPEVTQTPSHQVTQMGQEVILRCVPISNHLYFYWYRQILGQKVEFLVSFYNNEISEKSEIFDDQFSVERPDGSNFTLKIRSTKLEDSAMYFCASPSGGNLNTEAFFGQGTRLTVV.

The genes are TRBV4-3 and TRBJ1-2; tentatively, D is TRBD1 (6 bases). The ends were cut back, 0 bases at V and 8 bases at J, with 10 bases in the middle. This CDR3 region has 13 residues. The V gene's germline CDR1 is LGHNA and CDR2 YSLEER. CDR3 amino acids: CASSQETGRGYTF. CDR3 nucleotide sequence: TGCGCCAGCAGCCAAGAAACAGGGCGGGGCTACACCTTC.

This chain links TRBV4-3 with TRBJ2-1, with TRBD2 as a possible D gene (5 bases). This CDR3 has 15 amino acids. Trimming removed 4 bases at V and 4 bases at J, with 14 bases between. The germline V gene has CDR1 LGHNA and CDR2 YSLEER. The CDR3 DNA sequence: TGCGCCAGCAGCCCTTCCGGACTCAGTTACAATGAGCAGTTCTTC. This translates into CASSPSGLSYNEQFF.

The chain uses TRBV5-4 and TRBJ1-2; TRBD1 aligns across 9 bases. The CDR3 extends over 16 amino acids. CDR1 and CDR2 (germline): SGHNT, YYREEE (reference sequence). Trimming took 1 base from V and 5 from J; bases not matched to a gene: 9. The CDR3 loop is CASSLWDREVSYGYTF. CDR3 nucleotides: TGTGCCAGCAGCTTGTGGGACAGGGAGGTCAGTTATGGCTACACCTTC.

The chain is built from TRBV29-1 and TRBJ1-2; TRBD1 matches at 7 bases. The CDR3 sequence is 13 residues long. J was trimmed by 8 bases and V by 5 bases; bases with no gene match: 11. CDR1 and CDR2 (germline): SQVTM, ANQGSEA. The CDR3 is CSVMPQGLEGYTF. CDR3 sequence (DNA): TGCAGCGTTATGCCACAGGGGTTGGAGGGCTACACCTTC.

The V call is TRBV18, the J call TRBJ2-5; tentatively, D is TRBD1 (6 bases). Looked up from germline, CDR1 is KGHSH and CDR2 is LQKENI. The CDR3 extends over 15 amino acids. V was cut by 2 bases and J by 2 bases, with 12 bases left in between. As DNA, the CDR3 is TGTGCCAGCTCACCAAAACAGGGAAGACAAGAGACCCAGTACTTC. It is translated as CASSPKQGRQETQYF.

J is TRBJ1-1 and V is TRBV11-3; D possibly corresponds to TRBD1 (5 bases). The length of the CDR3 is 14 residues. Trimming left V 3 bases short and J 1 base short, with 9 bases between. Per the germline V gene, CDR1 is SGHNT and CDR2 is YENEEA. This CDR3 is CASSLGGPNTEAFF. The CDR3 coding sequence is TGTGCCAGCAGCTTGGGGGGACCGAACACTGAAGCTTTCTTT.

This chain connects TRBV7-2 to TRBJ1-5; the match to TRBD1 covers 10 bases. Trimming at V came to 5 bases and at J to 3 bases, leaving 7 bases not matched to a gene. The CDR3 has 16 amino acids. CDR1 and CDR2 (germline): SGHTA, FQGNSA. The CDR3: CASSPTGTGVNQPQHF. CDR3 in DNA: TGTGCCAGCAGCCCAACGGGGACAGGGGTCAATCAGCCCCAGCATTTT.

The gene calls are TRBV7-6 and TRBJ1-1; no clear D gene. Germline V lookup: CDR1 SGHVS, CDR2 FNYEAQ. CDR3 length: 14 amino acids. Trimming pared 5 bases from V and 6 bases from J, leaving 16 bases between. The CDR3 DNA is TGTGCCAGCAGCCCCCGAGGGAACGCCCCTGAAGCTTTCTTT. Its translation: CASSPRGNAPEAFF.

The rearrangement links TRBV7-2 to TRBJ1-6, with D tentatively TRBD1 (6 bases). CDR1 is SGHTA and CDR2 is FQGNSA in the germline V gene. The V and J ends lost 1 base and 0 bases respectively, with 13 bases between them. The CDR3 contains 18 residues. In DNA, the CDR3 is TGTGCCAGCAGCTTAGGGACAGTCTCTAGCTCCTATAATTCACCCCTCCACTTT. Protein: CASSLGTVSSSYNSPLHF. Combining the CDR3 with reference TRBV7-2 and TRBJ1-6 gives the whole variable domain GAGVSQSPSNKVTEKGKDVELRCDPISGHTALYWYRQSLGQGLEFLIYFQGNSAPDKSGLPSDRFSAERTGGSVSTLTIQRTQQEDSAVYLCASSLGTVSSSYNSPLHFGNGTRLTVT.

This chain joins TRBV28 and TRBJ1-1; TRBD1 matches 10 bases. The CDR3 contains 15 residues. Looked up from germline, CDR1 is MDHEN and CDR2 is SYDVKM. Trimming took 8 bases from V and 1 from J; bases not matched to a gene: 7. The CDR3 spells CASLTGGLGNTEAFF. For the CDR3, the DNA is TGTGCCAGCCTGACAGGGGGCCTGGGGAACACTGAAGCTTTCTTT.

This clone was counted between two and nine times. This chain uses TRBV11-2 with TRBJ2-1, with 9 positions matching TRBD1. Germline CDR1 SGHAT, CDR2 FQNNGV. V shed 0 bases, J shed 8 bases, and the junction held 8 bases outside the gene matches. The CDR3 consists of 16 residues. In DNA form, the CDR3 reads TGTGCCAGCAGCTTAGATCTGGGACAGGGAGCCGATGAGCAGTTCTTC. Encoded protein: CASSLDLGQGADEQFF.

In its sample, this clone was seen once. The chain combines TRBV5-4 with TRBJ2-7; 9 bases fit TRBD2. V was pared by 0 bases and J by 8 bases, with 9 bases of the junction left unmatched. Per germline, CDR1 SGHNT and CDR2 YYREEE (reference sequence). The CDR3 totals 15 residues. The CDR3 sequence: CASSLAESSGGKQYF. As DNA, the CDR3 is TGTGCCAGCAGCTTGGCGGAGAGTAGCGGGGGTAAGCAGTACTTC. The whole variable domain, remainder taken from reference TRBV5-4 and TRBJ2-7, is ETGVTQSPTHLIKTRGQQVTLRCSSQSGHNTVSWYQQALGQGPQFIFQYYREEENGRGNFPPRFSGLQFPNYSSELNVNALELDDSALYLCASSLAESSGGKQYFGPGTRLTVT.

The chain couples TRBV10-2 to TRBJ1-1; D possibly corresponds to TRBD1 (6 bases). Germline loops: CDR1 WSHSY, CDR2 SAAADI. This CDR3 has 14 residues. V was clipped by 7 bases and J by 0 bases, with 12 bases between them. CDR3 sequence (DNA): TGCGCCAGCAACCCGACAGGCATGAACACTGAAGCTTTCTTT. Translation gives CASNPTGMNTEAFF.

This clone was recorded only once. J is TRBJ2-6 and V is TRBV5-1, with TRBD1 identical over 7 bases. The trim removed 4 bases at V and 2 bases at J, leaving 3 bases unmatched. The CDR3 runs to 15 residues. The germline V gene encodes CDR1 SGHRS and CDR2 YFSETQ. CDR3 bases: TGCGCCAGCAGCCCTACAGGGGCTGGGGCCAACGTCCTGACTTTC. Its translation: CASSPTGAGANVLTF.